The T cell receptor beta chain described here comes from a study of patients and donors after allogeneic stem cell transplantation. This clonotype was counted a few times. TCRdb re-called the RT-PCR reads through MiXCR, storing one row per CDR3 protein. The table lists approximately 430,000 distinct CDR3 sequences, 16% of them singletons. The ends were cut back, 4 bases at V and 5 bases at J, with 15 bases in the middle. This CDR3 spans 14 amino acids. CDR1 is SQVTM and CDR2 is ANQGSEA in the germline V gene. This clonotype was obtained from a human donor who was either an allogeneic HSCT recipient or a stem cell or donor lymphocyte infusion donor (not recorded which). It is not recorded whose cells these are; they may come from a transplant donor. The specimen sequenced was blood, either unsorted or a sorted T cell fraction (not recorded which). The chain links TRBV29-1 to TRBJ2-1; the D gene is possibly TRBD2 (6 bases). The CDR3 DNA reads as TGCAGCGTTGTTAGCCGACTAGTTCACAATGAGCAGTTCTTC. Translated, it gives CSVVSRLVHNEQFF.